This T cell receptor (beta chain) was recovered during a study of molecular identifiers for immune sequencing clone quantification. Study summary: With replicates, the RNA of about 21,000 or 97,000 naive CD8 cells was split five ways and four were sequenced.

CDR1 MGHRA and CDR2 YSYEKL come from the germline V gene. Germline trimming cut 0 bases from V and 0 bases from J; bases unmatched to any gene: 2. The CDR3 length is 16 residues. Only a few counts were recorded for this clonotype. Its antigen is not known. Study results and limitations: Clones that exceeded 20 RNA copies held over 98% of effector molecules, yet under 1% in naive cells. Jurkat TCR RNA spiked in from one cell (amid over 850,000 naive cells) was reportedly detectable. Identical TCR molecules sharing a barcode could underestimate highly expanded clone sizes.

TCRdb re-analysed the PCR reads in MiXCR, keeping a single row per CDR3 protein. The sample shows about 500,000 distinct CDR3 sequences, roughly 24% of them seen only once. This sequence joins TRBV4-1 and TRBJ2-5, with 9 bases fitting TRBD2. This clonotype was sampled from a human donor in good health. Some libraries in this study had Jurkat cell RNA spiked in. The sequencing input was naive CD8+ T cells from blood, with Jurkat cell RNA spiked in. Subset of the sample: FACS-sorted CD8+CD4-CCR7+CD45RA+ naive T cells. The CDR3 sequence: CASSQDGGGDQETQYF. The CDR3 nucleotides are TGCGCCAGCAGCCAAGATGGCGGGGGGGACCAAGAGACCCAGTACTTC.